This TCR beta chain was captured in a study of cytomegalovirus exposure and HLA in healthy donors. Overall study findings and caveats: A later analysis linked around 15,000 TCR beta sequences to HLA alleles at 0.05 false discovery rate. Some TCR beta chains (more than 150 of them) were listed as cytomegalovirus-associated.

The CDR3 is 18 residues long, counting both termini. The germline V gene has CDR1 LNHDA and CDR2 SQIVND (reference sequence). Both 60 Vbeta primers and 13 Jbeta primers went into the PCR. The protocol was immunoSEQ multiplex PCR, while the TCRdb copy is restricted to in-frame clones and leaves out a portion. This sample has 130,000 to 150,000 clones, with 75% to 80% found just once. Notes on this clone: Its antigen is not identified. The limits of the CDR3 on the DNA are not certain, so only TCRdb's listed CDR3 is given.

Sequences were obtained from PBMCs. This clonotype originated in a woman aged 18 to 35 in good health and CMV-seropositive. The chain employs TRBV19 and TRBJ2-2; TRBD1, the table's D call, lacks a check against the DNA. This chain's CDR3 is CASSILAHSPQGSGELFF.